Below, one TCR beta chain is given with its context. Germline CDR1 reads ENHRY; CDR2 reads SYGVKD. After removal of 7 bases from V and 5 bases from J, the junction contained 7 bases not matched to a gene. This CDR3 region has 13 residues. This sample stems from a study of blood T cell repertoires in COVID-19. Study-level background: The United States, Italy and Spain supplied acute and convalescent COVID-19 samples. Sources were T cells, B-cell-depleted T cells, or PBMCs; the material itself was cDNA or gDNA.

Source study methods: Quantification of nucleated cells was approximated via reference gene primer amplification. Generated by immunoSEQ multiplex PCR, the TCRdb table keeps only in-frame clones and is missing some. D and trimming come from the DNA, and the V and J calls and clone size come from that table. The sample records 250,000 to 400,000 clones, around 90% being singletons. The source of this sequence is a middle-aged man with active or convalescent COVID-19. Input material: peripheral blood. The V call is TRBV10-3, the J call TRBJ1-1, with 7 bases that match TRBD1. The CDR3 coding sequence is TGTGCCATCATGGAGCAGGGGGAAACTGAAGCTTTCTTT. Translating gives CAIMEQGETEAFF.